Described below is a single T cell receptor (beta chain) sequence and its context. In the study's own analysis: Reference gene primer amplification gave estimated nucleated cell counts. TCRdb's copy holds only in-frame clones and misses some; the assay was immunoSEQ multiplex PCR. D and trimming were read from the DNA, whereas the V and J calls and clone size are those reported in that table. Of some 460,000 clones listed, roughly nine tenths are singletons. The data derive from a study of blood T cell repertoires in COVID-19. In the study overall: Both acute and convalescent COVID-19 samples were obtained from the United States, Italy and Spain.

The CDR3 spans 16 residues. Losses at the gene ends were 3 bases for V and 1 base for J; bases not matched to a gene: 8. Per germline, CDR1 KGHSH and CDR2 LQKENI. The receptor's source is a young woman who had recovered from COVID-19. The sample comprised PBMCs or T cells enriched from blood (not recorded which). The chain couples TRBV18 to TRBJ1-1; the match to TRBD1 covers 7 bases. CDR3 DNA: TGTGCCAGCTCACCGCAATCGACAGGGACGAACACTGAAGCTTTCTTT. Protein: CASSPQSTGTNTEAFF.